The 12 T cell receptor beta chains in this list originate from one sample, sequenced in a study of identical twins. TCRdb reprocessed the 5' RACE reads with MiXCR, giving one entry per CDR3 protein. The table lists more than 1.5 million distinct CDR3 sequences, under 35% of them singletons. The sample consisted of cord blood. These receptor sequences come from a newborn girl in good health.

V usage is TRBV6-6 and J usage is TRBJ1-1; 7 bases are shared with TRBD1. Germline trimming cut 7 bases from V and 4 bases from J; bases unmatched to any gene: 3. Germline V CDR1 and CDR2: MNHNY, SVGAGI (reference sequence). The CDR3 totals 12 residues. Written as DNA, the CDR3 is TGTGCCAGCACCCACAGGGGCACTGAAGCTTTCTTT. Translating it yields CASTHRGTEAFF.

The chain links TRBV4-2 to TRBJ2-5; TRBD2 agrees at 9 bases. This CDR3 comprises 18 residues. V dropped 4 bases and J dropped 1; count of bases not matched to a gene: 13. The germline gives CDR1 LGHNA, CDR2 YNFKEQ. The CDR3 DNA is TGTGCCAGCAGCCTTCTCGTGGGGCTAGCGGGGCTCCAAGAGACCCAGTACTTC. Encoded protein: CASSLLVGLAGLQETQYF.

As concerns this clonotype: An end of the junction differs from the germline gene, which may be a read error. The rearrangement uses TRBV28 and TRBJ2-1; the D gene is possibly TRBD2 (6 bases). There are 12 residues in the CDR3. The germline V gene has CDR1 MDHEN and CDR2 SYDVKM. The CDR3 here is CTSTTTPGRQFF. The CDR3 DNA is TGTACCAGCACCACTACCCCCGGGAGACAGTTCTTC.

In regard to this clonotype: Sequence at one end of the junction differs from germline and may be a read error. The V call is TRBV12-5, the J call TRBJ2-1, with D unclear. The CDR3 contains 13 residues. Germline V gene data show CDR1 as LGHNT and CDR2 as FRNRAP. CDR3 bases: TGTGCTAATGGTTTGGTACCACACAATGAGCAGTTCTTC. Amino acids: CANGLVPHNEQFF.

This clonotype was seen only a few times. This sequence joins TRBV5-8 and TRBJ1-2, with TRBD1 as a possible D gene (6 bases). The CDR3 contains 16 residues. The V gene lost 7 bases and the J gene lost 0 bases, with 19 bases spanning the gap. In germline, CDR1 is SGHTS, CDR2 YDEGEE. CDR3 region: CASRSGQGISNYGYTF. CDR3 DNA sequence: TGTGCCAGCCGATCGGGCCAGGGGATTTCTAACTATGGCTACACCTTC.

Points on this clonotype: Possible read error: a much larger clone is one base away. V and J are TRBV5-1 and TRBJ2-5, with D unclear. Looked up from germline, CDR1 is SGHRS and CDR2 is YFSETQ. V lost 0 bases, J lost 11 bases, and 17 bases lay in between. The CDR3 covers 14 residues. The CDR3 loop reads CASSLEGRDDEQYF. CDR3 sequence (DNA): TGCGCCAGCAGCTTGGAAGGGCGCGACGATGAGCAGTACTTC.

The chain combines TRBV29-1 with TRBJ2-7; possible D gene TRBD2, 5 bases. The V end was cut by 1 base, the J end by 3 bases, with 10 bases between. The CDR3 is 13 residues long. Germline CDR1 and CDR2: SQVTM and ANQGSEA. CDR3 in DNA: TGCAGCGTTGAAGTGGCACGGGGCTACGAGCAGTACTTC. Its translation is CSVEVARGYEQYF.

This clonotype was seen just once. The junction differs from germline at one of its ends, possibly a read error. CDR3 bases: TGCGGTGCTCGTACAGGGCCCCCGAATCAGCCCCAGCATTTT. This gives the protein CGARTGPPNQPQHF. The V and J genes are TRBV20-1 and TRBJ1-5; possibly TRBD1 for D (6 bases). CDR3 length: 14 residues. CDR1 and CDR2 (germline): DFQATT, SNEGSKA (reference sequence).

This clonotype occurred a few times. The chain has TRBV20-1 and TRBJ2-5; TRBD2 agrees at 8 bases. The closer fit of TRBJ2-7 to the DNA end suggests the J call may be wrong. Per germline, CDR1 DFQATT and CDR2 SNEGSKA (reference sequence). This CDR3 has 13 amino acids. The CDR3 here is CSVPGLVVHEQYF. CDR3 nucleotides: TGCAGTGTCCCGGGACTAGTTGTCCACGAGCAGTACTTC.

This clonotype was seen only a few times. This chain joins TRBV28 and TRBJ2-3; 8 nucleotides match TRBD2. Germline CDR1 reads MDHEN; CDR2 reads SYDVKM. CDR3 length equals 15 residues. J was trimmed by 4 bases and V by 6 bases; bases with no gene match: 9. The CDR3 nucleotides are TGTGCCAGCAGACCCTGGGGCGGGAGGCCAGATACGCAGTATTTT. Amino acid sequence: CASRPWGGRPDTQYF.

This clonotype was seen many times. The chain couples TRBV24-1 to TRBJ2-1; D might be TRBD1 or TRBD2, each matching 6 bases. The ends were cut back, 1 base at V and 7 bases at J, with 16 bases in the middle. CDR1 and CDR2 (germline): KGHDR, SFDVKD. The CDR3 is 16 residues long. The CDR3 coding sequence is TGTGCCACCAGTGATTTAAACAGGGAGGTAGGAAATGAGCAGTTCTTC. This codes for CATSDLNREVGNEQFF.

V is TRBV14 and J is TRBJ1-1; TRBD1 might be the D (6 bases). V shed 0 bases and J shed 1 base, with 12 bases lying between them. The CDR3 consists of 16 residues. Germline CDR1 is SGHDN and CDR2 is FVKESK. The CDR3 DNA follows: TGTGCCAGCAGCCAAGAGGGAACAGGGTCGAACACTGAAGCTTTCTTT. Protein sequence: CASSQEGTGSNTEAFF.